The sequence of this TCR beta chain was determined in a study of PD-1 blockade in mismatch repair-deficient tumors. Study-level points and caveats: Tumor-resident clones, often undetectable pretreatment in blood, expanded then contracted after pembrolizumab.

Here immunoSEQ multiplex PCR was the method, and the copy in TCRdb shows in-frame clones only, minus some. The sample yields tens of thousands of clones, 70% to 90% seen once. The V and J ends lost 3 bases and 6 bases, in that order; junction bases with no gene match: 5. The CDR3 sequence is 14 residues long. The V gene's germline CDR1 is LNHDA and CDR2 SQIVND (reference sequence). In this sample, this clone turned up a few times. Its antigen is unidentified. The V gene is TRBV19, the J gene TRBJ2-7, with 10 bases matching TRBD1. The receptor was derived from an adult with mismatch repair-deficient cancer. Source: peripheral blood, taken approximately 80 weeks after starting pembrolizumab. CDR3 nucleotide sequence: TGTGCCAGTAGTATGGGGACAGGGGCCGGCGAGCAGTACTTC. It is translated as CASSMGTGAGEQYF.